This T cell receptor beta chain was recovered during a study of cytomegalovirus exposure and HLA in healthy donors. Background on the study: Earlier, 150 million to 200 million T cells were analyzed, and 90 million to 120 million unique TCR beta sequences were found among them. Study-level points and caveats: Earlier analysis looked at TCR beta V segments, and most were productive about 90% or about 30% of the time. Analyzed later, association rates of TCRs varied across HLA loci, with DRB1 most and HLA-C fewest.

Remarks on this clone: Its antigen is as yet unknown.

Vbeta (60) and Jbeta (13) primers were used in the PCR. Profiled with immunoSEQ multiplex PCR; TCRdb holds only in-frame clones, not every one. This table holds about 140,000 clones, around three quarters found once. The TCR was taken from a man aged 35-49 years in good health and CMV-seronegative. Specimen: PBMCs.

The CDR3 sequence is CASSYQAGTQPQHF. DNA for the CDR3: TGTGCCAGTAGTTACCAGGCGGGTACTCAGCCCCAGCATTTT. This sequence joins TRBV19 and TRBJ1-5; no clear D gene. Germline values: CDR1 LNHDA, CDR2 SQIVND (reference sequence). V gave up 5 bases and J gave up 6 bases, with 14 bases separating them. The CDR3 length is 14 residues.